The text below deals with one T cell receptor beta chain. This sample was included in a study of blood T cell repertoires in COVID-19. On the study more broadly: Samples taken during acute and convalescent COVID-19 were collected in the United States, Italy and Spain. The analysed material was cDNA or gDNA that came from T cells, B-cell-depleted T cells, or PBMCs.

The CDR3 consists of 17 residues. Per the germline V gene, CDR1 is SGHTA and CDR2 is FQGNSA. With V trimmed by 1 base and J by 7 bases, 5 bases remained unmatched. Methods used by the authors: From reference gene primer amplification, estimates of nucleated cell counts were derived. The protocol was immunoSEQ multiplex PCR, while the TCRdb copy is restricted to in-frame clones and leaves out a portion. V and J calls and clone size are given by that table; D and trimming were obtained from the DNA. The table shows 160,000 or so clones, with 75% to 85% occurring only once. This TCR came from a human donor in a cohort sampled during active COVID-19. What was sequenced was peripheral blood. The V gene is TRBV7-2, the J gene TRBJ2-2; 14 bases match TRBD2. CDR3 bases: TGTGCCAGCAGCTTAGACCGACTAGCGGGAGGGGGCGGGGAGCTGTTTTTT. Amino acids: CASSLDRLAGGGGELFF.